The rows below give T cell receptor beta chains drawn from one sample of a study of blood T cells in healthy people across ages. TCRdb recomputed calls from the 5' RACE reads with MiXCR, one row per CDR3 protein. The sample records about 970,000 distinct CDR3 sequences, roughly 51% being singletons. The sequenced sample was blood. The receptors stem from a woman in her fifties or sixties in good health. CDR3s include the opening cysteine and the closing phenylalanine or tryptophan. D genes are given only for firm matches. The size entry is marked missing in some rows and otherwise reads once, few, many or a size class.

V	J	size	D	CDR3	DNA
TRBV5-1	TRBJ2-2	-	TRBD1	CASSSTGGVTTGELFF	TGCGCCAGCAGCTCAACAGGGGGCGTGACCACCGGGGAGCTGTTTTTT
TRBV4-1	TRBJ2-1	-	TRBD2	CASSRGLAGGGNEQFF	TGCGCCAGCAGCCGGGGACTAGCGGGAGGTGGGAATGAGCAGTTCTTC
TRBV6-1	TRBJ2-3	-	-	CASSEPPLRSDTQYF	TGTGCCAGCAGTGAGCCCCCCCTGAGGTCAGATACGCAGTATTTT
TRBV5-1	TRBJ2-7	-	-	CASSLTYASGQYF	TGCGCCAGCAGCTTAACCTACGCGAGCGGGCAGTACTTC
TRBV12-3/TRBV12-4	TRBJ2-2	-	TRBD2	CASSSLAGLAANTGGLFF	TGTGCCAGCAGTTCCCTCGCAGGGCTAGCGGCGAACACCGGGGGGCTGTTTTTT
TRBV6-5	TRBJ2-1	-	-	CASSYSGLSEQFF	TGTGCCAGCAGTTACTCCGGACTTTCTGAGCAGTTCTTC
TRBV10-3	TRBJ1-6	few	-	CAISGGGSPLHF	TGTGCCATCAGTGGGGGGGGTTCACCCCTCCACTTT
TRBV29-1	TRBJ2-1	-	-	CSVRPTAANNNEQFF	TGCAGCGTTCGACCGACGGCAGCGAATAACAATGAGCAGTTCTTC
TRBV30	TRBJ2-3	-	-	CAGTVTDTQYF	TGTGCCGGGACCGTCACAGATACGCAGTATTTT
TRBV29-1	TRBJ2-7	once	-	CSLNRGVGISYNEQYF	TGCAGCCTCAACAGAGGAGTGGGGATCTCCTACAATGAGCAGTACTTC
TRBV20-1	TRBJ1-2	-	-	CSPQGDNYGYTF	TGCAGTCCTCAGGGAGATAACTATGGCTACACCTTC
TRBV29-1	TRBJ2-6	many	-	CSVERAGANVLTF	TGCAGCGTTGAACGTGCTGGGGCCAACGTCCTGACTTTC
TRBV7-2	TRBJ2-5	-	TRBD2	CASSPRSSGDRETQYF	TGTGCCAGCAGCCCGCGCTCTAGCGGGGATAGAGAGACCCAGTACTTC
TRBV2	TRBJ2-3	few	-	CASSVDSKDTQYF	TGTGCCAGCAGTGTTGACAGCAAAGATACGCAGTATTTT
TRBV7-2	TRBJ2-3	-	-	CASSAQQHSTDTQYF	TGTGCCAGCAGCGCCCAACAGCATAGCACAGATACGCAGTATTTT
TRBV7-2	TRBJ2-3	-	-	CASSRQGRVETQYF	TGTGCCAGCAGCCGGCAGGGGAGAGTAGAGACGCAGTATTTT
TRBV4-1	TRBJ2-5	few	-	CASSQAGRETQYF	TGCGCCAGCAGCCAAGCTGGGAGGGAGACCCAGTACTTC
TRBV20-1	TRBJ2-7	-	-	CSARESLSSEQYF	TGCAGTGCTAGAGAGTCCCTCAGTTCCGAGCAGTACTTC
TRBV5-1	TRBJ2-7	once	-	CASSFFAQAGTYEQYF	TGCGCCAGCAGCTTTTTCGCCCAGGCAGGAACCTACGAGCAGTACTTC
TRBV6-5	TRBJ2-7	few	-	CASSYLGGAGYEQYF	TGTGCCAGCAGTTACCTTGGTGGAGCTGGATACGAGCAGTACTTC
TRBV20-1	TRBJ2-4	-	-	CSARDQGPAKNIQYF	TGCAGTGCTAGAGATCAGGGGCCAGCCAAAAACATTCAGTACTTC
TRBV6-2/TRBV6-3	TRBJ2-1	-	-	CASSYLPNEQFF	TGTGCCAGCAGTTACCTCCCCAATGAGCAGTTCTTC
TRBV10-3	TRBJ2-3	-	-	CAISEPIDRTDTQYF	TGTGCCATCAGTGAGCCCATAGACAGGACAGATACGCAGTATTTT
TRBV20-1	TRBJ2-3	-	TRBD2	CSAPLASGGGDTQYF	TGCAGTGCTCCTCTAGCGTCGGGAGGGGGAGATACGCAGTATTTT
TRBV29-1	TRBJ2-2	few	-	CSVDAQNTGELFF	TGCAGCGTTGATGCACAGAACACCGGGGAGCTGTTTTTT
TRBV20-1	TRBJ2-7	-	-	CSARGQIYEQYF	TGCAGTGCTAGAGGCCAGATCTACGAGCAGTACTTC
TRBV9	TRBJ2-3	-	TRBD1	CASSAGQGYTDTQYF	TGTGCCAGCAGCGCCGGACAGGGATACACAGATACGCAGTATTTT
TRBV27	TRBJ1-2	once	-	CASRGEAGGYTF	TGTGCCAGCAGAGGGGAGGCGGGTGGCTACACCTTC
TRBV29-1	TRBJ2-7	-	TRBD1	CSVEETNRGSNEQYF	TGCAGCGTTGAAGAAACGAACAGGGGGAGCAACGAGCAGTACTTC
TRBV7-2	TRBJ2-3	-	-	CASSEVTADTDTQYF	TGTGCCAGCAGCGAAGTGACAGCTGACACAGATACGCAGTATTTT
TRBV27	TRBJ2-1	few	TRBD2	CASCGLAGQEIGQFF	TGTGCCAGTTGTGGTCTAGCGGGGCAAGAAATCGGGCAGTTCTTC
TRBV30	TRBJ2-1	-	TRBD2	CAWTAPGTSGWGEQFF	TGTGCCTGGACCGCGCCCGGGACTAGCGGGTGGGGTGAGCAGTTCTTC
TRBV4-3	TRBJ1-4	-	-	CASSRWSGRATNEKLFF	TGCGCCAGCAGCCGGTGGTCAGGGCGTGCAACTAATGAAAAACTGTTTTTT
TRBV6-5	TRBJ1-1	-	-	CASRARGARSEAFF	TGTGCCAGCAGAGCCCGGGGGGCGCGGTCTGAAGCTTTCTTT
TRBV28	TRBJ2-5	-	TRBD2	CATKLAGGLETQYF	TGTGCCACCAAACTAGCGGGAGGATTAGAGACCCAGTACTTC
TRBV3-1	TRBJ2-5	-	-	CASSQSSQETQYF	TGTGCCAGCAGCCAATCCAGTCAAGAGACCCAGTACTTC
TRBV29-1	TRBJ2-7	few	TRBD1	CSVEVTGPSYEQYF	TGCAGCGTTGAAGTGACAGGGCCCTCCTACGAGCAGTACTTC
TRBV20-1	TRBJ2-7	few	-	CSAVERAFYEQYF	TGCAGTGCCGTAGAGCGGGCCTTCTACGAGCAGTACTTC
TRBV20-1	TRBJ2-1	-	-	CSAPYNEQFF	TGCAGTGCTCCTTATAATGAGCAGTTCTTC
TRBV6-5	TRBJ2-7	-	-	CASTGISYEQYF	TGTGCCAGCACCGGAATCTCCTACGAGCAGTACTTC
TRBV18	TRBJ2-5	-	-	CASSPKVQGHPQETQYF	TGTGCCAGCTCACCTAAGGTCCAGGGCCACCCTCAAGAGACCCAGTACTTC
TRBV12-3/TRBV12-4	TRBJ2-7	-	TRBD2	CASSLGTSSHEQYF	TGTGCCAGCAGTTTAGGGACTAGTTCCCACGAGCAGTACTTC
TRBV29-1	TRBJ2-4	-	TRBD1	CSATPGTGNRDIQYF	TGCAGCGCAACTCCCGGGACAGGGAATAGGGACATTCAGTACTTC
TRBV14	TRBJ2-1	once	-	CASSLNQGSTYNEQFF	TGTGCCAGCAGCCTCAACCAGGGTAGCACCTACAATGAGCAGTTCTTC
TRBV6-5	TRBJ2-4	-	-	CASRQGRTNIQYF	TGTGCCAGCAGACAGGGGAGGACGAACATTCAGTACTTC
TRBV28	TRBJ2-7	few	-	CASSLVRVSYEQYF	TGTGCCAGCAGTTTAGTGAGGGTCTCCTACGAGCAGTACTTC
TRBV12-3/TRBV12-4	TRBJ2-7	-	-	CASSSRQGGLYEQYF	TGTGCCAGCAGTAGCCGACAGGGAGGGCTCTACGAGCAGTACTTC
TRBV12-3/TRBV12-4	TRBJ2-2	-	-	CASSDFRTGELFF	TGTGCCAGCAGTGATTTTCGAACCGGGGAGCTGTTTTTT
TRBV28	TRBJ2-1	-	TRBD1	CASSPPRQGLTYNEQFF	TGTGCCAGCAGTCCCCCGCGACAGGGATTAACCTACAATGAGCAGTTCTTC